This TCR beta chain emerged from a study of graft-versus-host responses after intestinal transplantation. Sorted cells were CFSE-low CD3+CD4+ or CD3+CD8+ proliferating responders. The repertoire was sequenced with immunoSEQ multiplex PCR; TCRdb's copy has only in-frame clones and lacks some. The sample yields 15,000 to 20,000 clones, around 33% seen once. Trimming at V came to 5 bases and at J to 6 bases, leaving 6 bases not matched to a gene. Per germline, CDR1 SGHAT and CDR2 FQDESV (reference sequence). The CDR3 sequence is 13 residues long. This clonotype was obtained from a human patient who was an organ donor for intestinal transplantation. The chain combines TRBV11-1 with TRBJ2-7, with 8 bases identical to TRBD2. The source was alloreactive CD4+ T cells from a mixed lymphocyte reaction culture, collected before transplantation. The subset denotes: CFSE-low proliferating T cells sorted from approximately 6-day pre-transplant mixed lymphocyte reaction (GvH or HvG direction). The CDR3 spells CASSAGGLSEQYF. As DNA, the CDR3 is TGTGCCAGCAGCGCGGGGGGACTGAGCGAGCAGTACTTC.